The 23 T cell receptor beta chains below were found in one sample sequenced in a study of OX40 agonist ivuxolimab in advanced cancers. Repertoires were generated with immunoSEQ multiplex PCR, while TCRdb's copy carries only in-frame clones and drops some. Among around 74,000 clones listed, approximately 85% were seen once. Sequencing was performed on CD4+ or CD8+ T cells sorted from blood, taken in a trial of the OX40 agonist ivuxolimab. The source is an adult with an advanced solid tumor such as melanoma, head and neck, liver or kidney cancer.

The V call is TRBV6-5, the J call TRBJ2-7, with a weak D call TRBD2 (7 bases). The CDR3 sequence is 15 residues long. The germline gives CDR1 MNHEY, CDR2 SVGAGI. Trimming took off 6 bases at V and 2 bases at J, with 17 bases between the two ends. The CDR3 bases are TGTGCCAGCAGGAGGGGGGGACCCCAGCCCTACGAGCAGTACTTC. It encodes CASRRGGPQPYEQYF.

The chain carries TRBV2 and TRBJ2-1; either TRBD1 or TRBD2 may supply D (6 bases each). This CDR3 has 15 amino acids. CDR1 SNHLY and CDR2 FYNNEI come from the germline V gene. V was shortened by 1 base and J by 3 bases, with 10 bases between the two germline ends. DNA for the CDR3: TGTGCCAGCAGTGAAGAGGGGGGAGACTACAATGAGCAGTTCTTC. This sequence encodes CASSEEGGDYNEQFF. Full variable domain (remainder filled in from reference TRBV2 and TRBJ2-1): EPEVTQTPSHQVTQMGQEVILRCVPISNHLYFYWYRQILGQKVEFLVSFYNNEISEKSEIFDDQFSVERPDGSNFTLKIRSTKLEDSAMYFCASSEEGGDYNEQFFGPGTRLTVL.

The rearrangement uses TRBV2 and TRBJ2-1; possibly TRBD1 for D (6 bases). The ends were cut back, 1 base at V and 14 bases at J, with 9 bases in the middle. The CDR3 contains 11 residues. CDR1 and CDR2 (germline): SNHLY, FYNNEI. CDR3 coding DNA: TGTGCCAGCAGTGAAGGGGGGCCGGAGTTCTTC. This encodes CASSEGGPEFF.

This clone was seen only once. The chain combines TRBV5-6 with TRBJ2-3; 8 bases align to TRBD1. CDR3 length: 17 residues. CDR1 SGHDT and CDR2 YYEEEE come from the germline V gene. The V segment lost 0 bases and the J segment 2 bases; nucleotides outside the gene matches: 8. The CDR3 here is CASSLEGQGSDTDTQYF. The CDR3 DNA reads as TGTGCCAGCAGCTTGGAAGGACAGGGATCGGACACAGATACGCAGTATTTT.

This clone was seen once. V gene TRBV2 combines with J gene TRBJ2-3; 7 bases line up with TRBD2. Germline CDR1 is SNHLY and CDR2 is FYNNEI. Losses at the gene ends were 3 bases for V and 8 bases for J; bases not matched to a gene: 8. The CDR3 extends over 14 amino acids. CDR3 in amino acids: CASSEGGNPATQYF. The CDR3 nucleotides are TGTGCCAGCAGTGAGGGGGGGAACCCCGCTACGCAGTATTTT.

The CDR3, as DNA: TGTGCCAGCAGTTTTTGGGGGACAGGGGAGAACACTGAAGCTTTCTTT. It is translated as CASSFWGTGENTEAFF. The V call is TRBV6-6, the J call TRBJ1-1; TRBD1 aligns across 10 bases. The CDR3 totals 16 residues. CDR1 is MNHNY and CDR2 is SVGAGI in the germline V gene (reference sequence). The V and J ends lost 4 bases and 1 base, in that order; junction bases with no gene match: 6.

The J gene is TRBJ1-3, the V gene TRBV5-1; D unclear. The CDR3 loop spans 14 amino acids. Trimming removed 0 bases at V and 2 bases at J, with 6 bases between. The germline V gene has CDR1 SGHRS and CDR2 YFSETQ. CDR3 sequence (DNA): TGCGCCAGCAGCTTGGGGGAAACTGGAAACACCATATATTTT. Its translation: CASSLGETGNTIYF.

The chain has TRBV28 and TRBJ2-1; 11 bases map to TRBD2. Germline V gene sequence: CDR1 MDHEN, CDR2 SYDVKM. This CDR3 is 17 amino acids long. V lost 2 bases and J lost 1; bases outside the gene matches: 4. The CDR3, as DNA: TGTGCCAGCAGTTTACGACTAGCGGGAATGTCCTACAATGAGCAGTTCTTC. Its translation: CASSLRLAGMSYNEQFF.

The rearrangement uses TRBV27 and TRBJ2-7, with D perhaps matching TRBD1 (5 bases). Germline assignment: CDR1 MNHEY and CDR2 SMNVEV (reference sequence). This CDR3 spans 11 amino acids. With 5 bases removed from V and 7 bases from J, the gap between germline ends came to 9 bases. The CDR3 sequence: CASSRGWEQYF. The CDR3 bases are TGTGCCAGCAGTAGGGGTTGGGAGCAGTACTTC.

The V and J genes are TRBV18 and TRBJ2-2, with TRBD1 identical over 9 bases. After removal of 1 base from V and 6 bases from J, the junction contained 6 bases not matched to a gene. This CDR3 is built from 16 residues. CDR1 is KGHSH, CDR2 LQKENI, per germline. The CDR3 DNA reads TGTGCCAGCTCACCACGGGACAGGGTTGCGGCCGGGGAGCTGTTTTTT. This codes for CASSPRDRVAAGELFF.

V is TRBV5-1 and J is TRBJ1-6, with D hard to call. Trimming removed 2 bases from V and 8 bases from J, with 11 bases in between. Looked up from germline, CDR1 is SGHRS and CDR2 is YFSETQ. The CDR3 covers 14 residues. The CDR3 nucleotides are TGCGCCAGCAGCTTCGGGGAAGGAGATTCACCCCTCCACTTT. Translated: CASSFGEGDSPLHF.

This chain uses TRBV7-2 with TRBJ2-7; D is possibly TRBD1 (5 bases). The V gene lost 1 base and the J gene lost 2 bases, with 9 bases spanning the gap. Germline V lookup: CDR1 SGHTA, CDR2 FQGNSA. The CDR3 has 14 amino acids. CDR3 protein: CASSLDRPPYEQYF. The CDR3 bases are TGTGCCAGCAGCTTAGACAGGCCGCCCTACGAGCAGTACTTC.

This clone was detected a few times. The chain recombines TRBV14 with TRBJ1-1, with unresolved D. The CDR3 covers 13 residues. The germline CDR1 and CDR2 sequences are SGHDN and FVKESK. V lost 0 bases to trimming and J lost 7 bases, with 9 bases between them. The CDR3 spells CASSQDLTDEAFF. The CDR3 nucleotides read TGTGCCAGCAGCCAAGATCTGACGGATGAAGCTTTCTTT.

V usage is TRBV19 and J usage is TRBJ1-1; D is uncertain. The V and J ends lost 7 bases and 3 bases respectively, with 15 bases between them. The CDR3 has 14 amino acids. CDR1 is LNHDA, CDR2 SQIVND, per germline (reference sequence). The CDR3 bases are TGTGCCAGTATCCGGACCGATGGATACACTGAAGCTTTCTTT. The encoded protein is CASIRTDGYTEAFF. Combining the CDR3 with reference TRBV19 and TRBJ1-1 gives the whole variable domain DGGITQSPKYLFRKEGQNVTLSCEQNLNHDAMYWYRQDPGQGLRLIYYSQIVNDFQKGDIAEGYSVSREKKESFPLTVTSAQKNPTAFYLCASIRTDGYTEAFFGQGTRLTVV.

The V call is TRBV6-6, the J call TRBJ2-1; no clear D. V was clipped by 2 bases and J by 6 bases, with 5 bases between them. CDR3 length equals 12 residues. The germline V gene has CDR1 MNHNY and CDR2 SVGAGI (reference sequence). Here the CDR3 DNA reads TGTGCCAGCAGTTACACAAGCAATGAGCAGTTCTTC. Translating gives CASSYTSNEQFF.

The chain uses TRBV18 and TRBJ2-3; 10 bases agree with TRBD1. V was pared by 3 bases and J by 5 bases, with 5 bases of the junction left unmatched. CDR1 is KGHSH and CDR2 is LQKENI in the germline V gene. The CDR3 is made up of 15 amino acids. The CDR3 DNA is TGTGCCAGCTCACCCGACAGGGGGCTTGGAGATACGCAGTATTTT. Translated, it gives CASSPDRGLGDTQYF.

The chain has TRBV13 and TRBJ2-7; a weak D match, TRBD2 (6 bases). CDR1 and CDR2 (germline): PRHDT, FYEKMQ (reference sequence). V lost 4 bases to trimming and J lost 0 bases, with 22 bases between them. This CDR3 has 18 amino acids. The CDR3 region has the DNA TGTGCCAGCAGCTCGGGACGGCGGAGGGCCCTAAGCTCCTACGAGCAGTACTTC. The encoded protein is CASSSGRRRALSSYEQYF.

The gene calls are TRBV14 and TRBJ2-3; D is uncertain. Germline assignment: CDR1 SGHDN and CDR2 FVKESK. The CDR3 loop spans 12 amino acids. V was trimmed by 10 bases and J by 1 base, leaving 9 bases between them. The CDR3 sequence is CATTRGTDTQYF. CDR3 nucleotides: TGTGCCACCACCCGGGGCACAGATACGCAGTATTTT.

This clone has just a few counts. The sample contains more than one DNA sequence encoding this CDR3. This chain joins TRBV7-2 and TRBJ1-3; 7 nucleotides agree with TRBD1. This CDR3 is built from 14 residues. V was clipped by 5 bases and J by 4 bases; unmatched bases: 5. The germline V gene has CDR1 SGHTA and CDR2 FQGNSA. The CDR3: CASSPGTAGNTIYF. The CDR3 DNA follows: TGTGCCAGCAGCCCTGGGACAGCCGGAAACACCATATATTTT.

The V and J genes are TRBV19 and TRBJ2-2; D ambiguous. The CDR3 totals 15 residues. V shed 6 bases and J shed 5 bases, with 16 bases lying between them. Germline V CDR1 and CDR2: LNHDA, SQIVND (reference sequence). CDR3 bases: TGTGCCAGTAGAAGGATTTTTGGAGTAACCGGGGAGCTGTTTTTT. Its translation is CASRRIFGVTGELFF.

The CDR3 sequence: CASTRGTSGDTQYF. In DNA, the CDR3 is TGTGCCAGCACCCGGGGGACTAGCGGCGATACGCAGTATTTT. The chain has TRBV27 and TRBJ2-3; 11 nucleotides line up with TRBD2. The CDR3 is 14 residues long. J was trimmed by 6 bases and V by 7 bases; bases with no gene match: 6. From germline, CDR1 is MNHEY and CDR2 SMNVEV (reference sequence).

The chain joins TRBV6-5 to TRBJ1-2, with a possible D match to TRBD1 (5 bases). The ends were cut back, 5 bases at V and 3 bases at J, with 16 bases in the middle. The CDR3 is made up of 15 amino acids. Per the germline V gene, CDR1 is MNHEY and CDR2 is SVGAGI. The CDR3 spells CASSNPRGIDYGYTF. In DNA, the CDR3 is TGTGCCAGCAGTAACCCGAGGGGCATTGACTATGGCTACACCTTC.

The CDR3 region is CASSNWDRGADTQYF. CDR3 nucleotide sequence: TGTGCCAGCAGCAACTGGGACAGGGGCGCAGATACGCAGTATTTT. The chain combines TRBV5-6 with TRBJ2-3; 10 bases map to TRBD1. The germline V gene has CDR1 SGHDT and CDR2 YYEEEE. The CDR3 is 15 amino acids. The ends lost 4 bases at V and 4 bases at J; junction bases unmatched: 6.